This T cell receptor (beta chain) was sequenced during a study of vaccination and CD4 T cells after COVID-19. Study-level background: Diagnosis preceded the drawing of post-COVID samples by a median around 95 days (range 35 to 161). Cells were stimulated with overlapping spike peptide pools from SARS-CoV-2, HCoV-NL63, HCoV-OC43 and HCoV-229E.

This CDR3 has 13 residues. V shed 8 bases, J shed 5 bases, and the junction held 6 bases outside the gene matches. Germline-derived CDR1 and CDR2 are MGHDK and SYGVNS. As to this clonotype: Its specificity is unknown.

Treatment given: roughly 10-day PBMC culture with coronavirus spike peptide pools or control peptides (ViraFEST assay). IL-2 (roughly 10 IU/ml) and peptide pools (about 10 ug/ml) were added to cultures of approximately 2.2 million PBMCs per well. Oncomine TCR Beta short-read sequencing was applied to DNA from cultured CD4+ T cells. Each CDR3 protein is one row after TCRdb ran MiXCR on the PCR reads. The repertoire holds around 20,000 distinct CDR3 sequences, roughly two fifths seen once, with under 9.5% in the top ten. This sample comprised CD4+ T cells from blood, cultured in vitro, obtained after SARS-CoV-2 vaccination. This chain joins TRBV25-1 and TRBJ2-7, with 10 positions matching TRBD1. This receptor was obtained from a human donor who had recovered from COVID-19. CDR3 coding DNA: TGTGCCAGCGTGGGACAGGGGTTCAACGAGCAGTACTTC. Its protein is CASVGQGFNEQYF.